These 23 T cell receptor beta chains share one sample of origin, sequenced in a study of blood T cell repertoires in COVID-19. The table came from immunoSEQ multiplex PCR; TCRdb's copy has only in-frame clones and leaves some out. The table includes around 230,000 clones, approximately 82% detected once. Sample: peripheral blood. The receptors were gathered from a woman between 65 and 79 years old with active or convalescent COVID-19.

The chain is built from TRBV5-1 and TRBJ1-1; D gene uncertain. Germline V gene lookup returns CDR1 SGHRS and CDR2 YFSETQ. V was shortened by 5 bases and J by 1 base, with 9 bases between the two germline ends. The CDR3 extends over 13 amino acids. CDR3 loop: CASSMERNTEAFF. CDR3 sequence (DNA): TGCGCCAGCAGTATGGAGAGGAACACTGAAGCTTTCTTT.

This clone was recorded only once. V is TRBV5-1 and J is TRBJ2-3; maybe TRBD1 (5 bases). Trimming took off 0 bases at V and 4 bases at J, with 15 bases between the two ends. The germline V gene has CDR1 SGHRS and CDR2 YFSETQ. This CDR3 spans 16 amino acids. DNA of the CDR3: TGCGCCAGCAGCTTGGCTGACAATTCCAGGGCAGATACGCAGTATTTT. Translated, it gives CASSLADNSRADTQYF.

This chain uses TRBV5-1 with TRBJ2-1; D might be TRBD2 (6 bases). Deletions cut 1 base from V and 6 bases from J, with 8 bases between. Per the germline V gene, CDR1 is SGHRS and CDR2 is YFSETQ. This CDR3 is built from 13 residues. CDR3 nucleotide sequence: TGCGCCAGCAGCTTGCGGGACTTCAATGAGCAGTTCTTC. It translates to CASSLRDFNEQFF.

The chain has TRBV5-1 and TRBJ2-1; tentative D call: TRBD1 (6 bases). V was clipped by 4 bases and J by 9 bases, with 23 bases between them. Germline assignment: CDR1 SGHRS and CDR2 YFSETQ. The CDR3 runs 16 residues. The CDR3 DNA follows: TGCGCCAGCAGCCGAATTGGGGGCCCTACAACTCCTGAGCAGTTCTTC. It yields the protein CASSRIGGPTTPEQFF.

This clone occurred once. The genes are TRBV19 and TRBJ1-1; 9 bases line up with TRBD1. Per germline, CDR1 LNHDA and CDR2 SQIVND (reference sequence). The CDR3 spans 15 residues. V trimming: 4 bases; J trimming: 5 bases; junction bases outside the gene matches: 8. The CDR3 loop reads CASSTQTGGETEAFF. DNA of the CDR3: TGTGCCAGTAGTACCCAGACAGGGGGTGAGACTGAAGCTTTCTTT.

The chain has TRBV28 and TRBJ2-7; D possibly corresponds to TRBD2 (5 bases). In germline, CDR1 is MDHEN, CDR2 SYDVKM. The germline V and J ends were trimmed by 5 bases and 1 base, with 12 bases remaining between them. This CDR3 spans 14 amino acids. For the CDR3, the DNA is TGTGCCAGCAGTCCCCCGGGAAGGTCCTACGAGCAGTACTTC. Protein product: CASSPPGRSYEQYF.

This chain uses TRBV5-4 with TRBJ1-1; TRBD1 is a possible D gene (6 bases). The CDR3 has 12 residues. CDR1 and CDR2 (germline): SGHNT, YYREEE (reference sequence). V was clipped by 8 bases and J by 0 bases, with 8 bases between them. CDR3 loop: CASTGMNTEAFF. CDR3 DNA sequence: TGTGCCAGTACAGGGATGAACACTGAAGCTTTCTTT.

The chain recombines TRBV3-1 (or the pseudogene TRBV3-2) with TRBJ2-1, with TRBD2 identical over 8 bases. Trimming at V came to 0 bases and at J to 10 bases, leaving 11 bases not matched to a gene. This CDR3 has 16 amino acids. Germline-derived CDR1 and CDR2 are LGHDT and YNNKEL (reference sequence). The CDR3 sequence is CASSQDIPGTREEQFF. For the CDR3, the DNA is TGTGCCAGCAGCCAAGACATCCCGGGGACTAGGGAGGAGCAGTTCTTC.

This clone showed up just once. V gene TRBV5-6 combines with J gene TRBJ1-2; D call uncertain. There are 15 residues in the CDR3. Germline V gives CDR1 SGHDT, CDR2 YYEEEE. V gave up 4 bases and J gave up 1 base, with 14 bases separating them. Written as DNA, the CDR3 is TGTGCCAGCAGCCGGGAGAGTCGGGTTAACTATGGCTACACCTTC. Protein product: CASSRESRVNYGYTF. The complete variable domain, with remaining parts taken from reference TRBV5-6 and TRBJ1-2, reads DAGVTQSPTHLIKTRGQQVTLRCSPKSGHDTVSWYQQALGQGPQFIFQYYEEEERQRGNFPDRFSGHQFPNYSSELNVNALLLGDSALYLCASSRESRVNYGYTFGSGTRLTVV.

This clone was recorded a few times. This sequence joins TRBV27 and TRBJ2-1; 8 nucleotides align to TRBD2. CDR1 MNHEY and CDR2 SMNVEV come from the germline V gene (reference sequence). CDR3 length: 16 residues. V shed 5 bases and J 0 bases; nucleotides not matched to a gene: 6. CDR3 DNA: TGTGCCAGCAGTGTCCTAGCGGGTCTCTCCTACAATGAGCAGTTCTTC. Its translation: CASSVLAGLSYNEQFF.

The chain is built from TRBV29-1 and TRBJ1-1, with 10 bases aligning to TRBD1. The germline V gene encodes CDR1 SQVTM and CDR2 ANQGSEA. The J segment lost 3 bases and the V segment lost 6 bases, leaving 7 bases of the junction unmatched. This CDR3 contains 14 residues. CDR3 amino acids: CSVGTGVGYTEAFF. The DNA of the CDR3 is TGCAGCGTGGGGACAGGGGTTGGGTACACTGAAGCTTTCTTT.

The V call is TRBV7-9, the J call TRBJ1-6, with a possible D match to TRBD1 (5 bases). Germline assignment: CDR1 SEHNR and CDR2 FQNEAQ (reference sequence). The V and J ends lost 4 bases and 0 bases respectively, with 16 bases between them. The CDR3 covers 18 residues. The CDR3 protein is CASSSLPGLSSYNSPLHF. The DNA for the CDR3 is TGTGCCAGCAGCTCCCTGCCAGGGTTAAGCTCCTATAATTCACCCCTCCACTTT.

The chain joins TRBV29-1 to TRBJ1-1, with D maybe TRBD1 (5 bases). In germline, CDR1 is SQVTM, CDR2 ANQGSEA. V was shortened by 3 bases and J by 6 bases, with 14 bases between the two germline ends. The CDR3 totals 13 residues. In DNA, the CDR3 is TGCAGCGTTGATATGGGGGGGAATCCTGAAGCTTTCTTT. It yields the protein CSVDMGGNPEAFF.

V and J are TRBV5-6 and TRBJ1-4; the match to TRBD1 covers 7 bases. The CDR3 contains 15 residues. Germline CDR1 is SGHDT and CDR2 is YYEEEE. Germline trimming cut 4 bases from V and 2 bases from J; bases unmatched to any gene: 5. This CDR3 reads CASSVTGPTNEKLFF. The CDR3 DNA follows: TGTGCCAGCAGCGTGACAGGGCCTACTAATGAAAAACTGTTTTTT.

CDR3 residues: CASSLAPASGETQYF. The CDR3, as DNA: TGTGCCAGCAGCTTAGCTCCCGCATCGGGAGAGACCCAGTACTTC. The chain joins TRBV7-2 to TRBJ2-5; D call uncertain. The CDR3 has 15 amino acids. With 0 bases removed from V and 4 bases from J, the gap between germline ends came to 12 bases. Germline-derived CDR1 and CDR2 are SGHTA and FQGNSA.

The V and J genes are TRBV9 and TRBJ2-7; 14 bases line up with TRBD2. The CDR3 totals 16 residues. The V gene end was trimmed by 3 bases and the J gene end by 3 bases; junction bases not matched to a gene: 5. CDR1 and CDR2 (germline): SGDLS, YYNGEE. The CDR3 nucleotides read TGTGCCAGCAGCGAGGGACTAGCGGGGGAGCTCTACGAGCAGTACTTC. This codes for CASSEGLAGELYEQYF.

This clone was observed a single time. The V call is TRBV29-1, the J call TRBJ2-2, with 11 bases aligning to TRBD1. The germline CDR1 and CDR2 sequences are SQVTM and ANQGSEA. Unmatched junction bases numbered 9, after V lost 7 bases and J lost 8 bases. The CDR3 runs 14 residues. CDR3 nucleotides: TGCAGCGCGCCCGGACAGGGGGCTTTTGGGGAGCTGTTTTTT. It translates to CSAPGQGAFGELFF.

CDR3 nucleotide sequence: TGTGCCAGCAGTGAAGCGGGTACCAGGGGCTATGGCTACACCTTC. It encodes CASSEAGTRGYGYTF. The chain combines TRBV2 with TRBJ1-2; possibly TRBD1 for D (6 bases). Deletions cut 0 bases from V and 4 bases from J, with 12 bases between. This CDR3 comprises 15 residues. Germline V gene sequence: CDR1 SNHLY, CDR2 FYNNEI.

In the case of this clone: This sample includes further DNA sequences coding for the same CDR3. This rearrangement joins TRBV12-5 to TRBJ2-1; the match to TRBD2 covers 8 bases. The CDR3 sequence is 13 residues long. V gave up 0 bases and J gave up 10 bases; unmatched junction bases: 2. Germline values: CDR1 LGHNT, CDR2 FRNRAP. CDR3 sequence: CASGLVSGGEQFF. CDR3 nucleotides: TGTGCTAGTGGTTTGGTAAGCGGGGGAGAGCAGTTCTTC.

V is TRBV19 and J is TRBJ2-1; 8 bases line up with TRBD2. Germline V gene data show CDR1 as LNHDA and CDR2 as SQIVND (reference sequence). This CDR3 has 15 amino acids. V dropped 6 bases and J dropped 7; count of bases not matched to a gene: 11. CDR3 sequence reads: CASSNEREWENEQFF. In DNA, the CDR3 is TGTGCCAGTAGCAACGAGCGGGAGTGGGAAAATGAGCAGTTCTTC.

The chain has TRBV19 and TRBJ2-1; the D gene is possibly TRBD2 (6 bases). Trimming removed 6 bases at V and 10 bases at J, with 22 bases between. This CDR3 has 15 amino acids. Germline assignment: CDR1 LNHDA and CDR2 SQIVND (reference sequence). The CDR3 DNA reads TGTGCCAGTAGGCCAGCGGGCAATGGGGATTCCGAGCAGTTCTTC. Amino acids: CASRPAGNGDSEQFF.

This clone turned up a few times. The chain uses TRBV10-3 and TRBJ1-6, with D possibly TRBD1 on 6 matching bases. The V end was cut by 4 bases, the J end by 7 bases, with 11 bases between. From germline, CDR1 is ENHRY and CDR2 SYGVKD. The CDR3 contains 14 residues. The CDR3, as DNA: TGTGCCATCAGTGTTGGAACAGGGAATTCACCCCTCCACTTT. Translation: CAISVGTGNSPLHF.

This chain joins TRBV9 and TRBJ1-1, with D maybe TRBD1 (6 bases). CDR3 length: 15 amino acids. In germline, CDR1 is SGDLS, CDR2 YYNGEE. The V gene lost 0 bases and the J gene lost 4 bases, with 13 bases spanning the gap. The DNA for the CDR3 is TGTGCCAGCAGCGTAGAGGGGGGGCTGTTCACTGAAGCTTTCTTT. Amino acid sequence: CASSVEGGLFTEAFF.